These 5 T cell receptor beta chains originate from one sample sequenced in a study of metastatic and nonmetastatic thyroid tumors. TCRdb used MiXCR to call clones anew from the PCR reads. The table has tens of thousands of clones, roughly an eighth seen once. Among the patients, none had received any treatment before thyroid surgery. The sequencing sample was made of blood. Receptors were obtained from a female donor with papillary thyroid cancer or a benign thyroid nodule (not recorded which). Some clones in this sample may be carry-over from other donors' samples.

This clone occurred many times. The chain recombines TRBV3-1 with TRBJ2-1; D is perhaps TRBD1 (6 bases). From germline, CDR1 is LGHDT and CDR2 YNNKEL (reference sequence). V was trimmed by 4 bases and J by 0 bases, leaving 16 bases between them. The CDR3 totals 17 residues. In nucleotides, the CDR3 is TGTGCCAGCAGCCCCCAGGGGACAATTAGCTCCTACAATGAGCAGTTCTTC. Translation gives CASSPQGTISSYNEQFF.

This clone showed up many times. The chain carries TRBV27 and TRBJ2-7; tentative D call: TRBD1 (7 bases). The CDR3 runs to 16 residues. With 0 bases removed from V and 2 bases from J, the gap between germline ends came to 14 bases. Germline CDR1 and CDR2: MNHEY and SMNVEV (reference sequence). CDR3 nucleotide sequence: TGTGCCAGCAGTTTATCAGGCAGGGGGGTTGCCTACGAGCAGTACTTC. The encoded protein is CASSLSGRGVAYEQYF.

This clone was recorded at least ten times. The chain joins TRBV2 to TRBJ2-5; D is undetermined. Germline lookup yields CDR1 SNHLY and CDR2 FYNNEI. V was trimmed by 4 bases and J by 5 bases, leaving 20 bases between them. This CDR3 is built from 16 residues. The DNA for the CDR3 is TGTGCCAGCAGTGTTTTATCTAGTATGGCACGGGAGACCCAGTACTTC. It translates to CASSVLSSMARETQYF.

This clone has ten or more counts. J is TRBJ2-3 and V is TRBV6-1; 10 positions match TRBD2. The CDR3 has 15 residues. J lost 2 bases, V lost 5 bases, and 4 bases had no gene match. The germline V gene has CDR1 MNHNS and CDR2 SASEGT. As DNA, the CDR3 is TGTGCCAGCAGTATAACTAGCGGGATCACAGATACGCAGTATTTT. It specifies CASSITSGITDTQYF.

The chain's CDR3 is CASSLDPGLLEQYF. Here the CDR3 DNA reads TGTGCCAGCAGCTTGGATCCGGGGTTGCTCGAGCAGTACTTC. The J gene is TRBJ2-7, the V gene TRBV5-4; tentative D call: TRBD2 (5 bases). The V end lost 0 bases, the J end lost 6 bases, and 13 bases lay between the germline ends. This CDR3 comprises 14 residues. Germline CDR1 SGHNT, CDR2 YYREEE (reference sequence). The whole variable domain, filled in from reference TRBV5-4 and TRBJ2-7, reads ETGVTQSPTHLIKTRGQQVTLRCSSQSGHNTVSWYQQALGQGPQFIFQYYREEENGRGNFPPRFSGLQFPNYSSELNVNALELDDSALYLCASSLDPGLLEQYFGPGTRLTVT.